Listed below are T cell receptor beta chains from one sample, sequenced in a study of blood T cell repertoires in COVID-19. Generated by immunoSEQ multiplex PCR, the TCRdb table keeps only in-frame clones and is missing some. Of roughly 260,000 clones listed, 75% to 90% are singletons. The source material was peripheral blood. These receptor sequences come from a woman between 45 and 65 years old who had recovered from COVID-19. The CDR3 runs from the conserved cysteine through the conserved F or W. The order of the fields is J gene, D gene, V gene, CDR3 protein. The D gene is left open where the match is weak.

>TRBJ1-4|NA|TRBV6-2/TRBV6-3
CASSYFSGEKLFF
>TRBJ2-2|TRBD2|TRBV30
CACAGLAGGWNTGELFF
>TRBJ2-3|NA|TRBV6-5
CASSNRLPDTQYF
>TRBJ2-7|TRBD1|TRBV28
CASKGTGRYEQYF
>TRBJ1-1|NA|TRBV19
CASIPFAEAFF
>TRBJ2-3|TRBD2|TRBV5-1
CASSLARSSGSTDTQYF
>TRBJ2-7|NA|TRBV5-1
CASSPGHEITYEQYF
>TRBJ1-2|NA|TRBV10-3
CAIRLGAEDGYTF
>TRBJ1-5|NA|TRBV6-5
CASSSGQSNQPQHF
>TRBJ1-1|NA|TRBV9
CASSVDAGAEAFF
>TRBJ1-2|TRBD1|TRBV2
CATRQGPNYGYTF
>TRBJ2-1|TRBD1|TRBV24-1
CATSEAGTGTWEQFF
>TRBJ2-3|TRBD1|TRBV6-5
CASRRQGSDTQYF
>TRBJ1-1|NA|TRBV5-1
CASSLYASTEAFF
>TRBJ2-5|TRBD2|TRBV5-6
CASSPPASGGAYQETQYF
>TRBJ1-1|NA|TRBV5-1
CASSPYGQQSEAFF
>TRBJ1-1|NA|TRBV7-2
CASSLGLRQSNTEAFF
>TRBJ1-1|NA|TRBV6-2/TRBV6-3
CASSPTGSGNTEAFF
>TRBJ1-3|TRBD1|TRBV9
CASSVATGGDFGNTIYF
>TRBJ2-3|NA|TRBV2
CASSEQSSTDTQYF
>TRBJ1-1|NA|TRBV6-1
CASSEAVGLAEAFF
>TRBJ2-7|NA|TRBV9
CASSVGGSLSLYEQYF
>TRBJ1-1|NA|TRBV28
CASSLLARVHTEAFF
>TRBJ1-1|NA|TRBV19
CASSIVQGSRTEAFF
>TRBJ1-1|NA|TRBV11-3
CASSLREGTEAFF
>TRBJ2-1|TRBD2|TRBV5-1
CASSLGFFGGLAGGEGNNEQFF
>TRBJ2-2|TRBD1|TRBV6-1
CASSEQGASTGELFF
>TRBJ2-5|NA|TRBV6-6
CASSSYRDFQETQYF
>TRBJ1-2|TRBD1|TRBV19
CASAPGTGGNTF
>TRBJ2-3|TRBD2|TRBV4-2
CASSQQSGGATDTQYF
>TRBJ2-5|TRBD1|TRBV27
CASSWLGTGGKETQYF
>TRBJ2-3|NA|TRBV7-9
CASSPQGGGSTDTQYF
>TRBJ2-3|TRBD2|TRBV3-1/TRBV3-2
CASSQDGLAGGRTDTQYF
>TRBJ2-7|NA|TRBV6-5
CASSYDRSGEQYF
>TRBJ2-1|NA|TRBV7-2
CASSLGHYNEQFF
>TRBJ1-5|TRBD1|TRBV2
CASSEGTGGYQPQHF
>TRBJ2-1|TRBD1|TRBV5-1
CASSFDRAFDRFF
>TRBJ2-7|NA|TRBV19
CASSIPGLHYEQYF
>TRBJ1-1|NA|TRBV12-3/TRBV12-4
CASSFRGGTEAFF
>TRBJ2-1|TRBD2|TRBV28
CASSLGRFGYNEQFF
>TRBJ1-5|NA|TRBV10-2
CASSGVRSNQPQHF
>TRBJ1-6|NA|TRBV7-5
CARSPGTHRASSYNSPLHF
>TRBJ1-2|NA|TRBV10-3
CAISESTFSGGLVSGYTF
>TRBJ1-1|NA|TRBV7-9
CASSLERGLNTEAFF
>TRBJ2-7|TRBD2|TRBV9
CASSKAGTSVYEQYF
>TRBJ1-2|TRBD1|TRBV2
CARGGQVNYGYTF
>TRBJ2-3|TRBD2|TRBV5-1
CASSLVGGGATDTQYF
>TRBJ2-3|TRBD1|TRBV6-5
CASRRGTGKSDTQYF
>TRBJ1-6|NA|TRBV3-1/TRBV3-2
CASSQDGESPLHF
>TRBJ2-5|TRBD2|TRBV5-1
CASSLELGRSFETQYF
>TRBJ1-1|NA|TRBV2
CASTYRDQAFF
>TRBJ2-5|TRBD2|TRBV5-4
CASSLGTSGGAETQYF
>TRBJ1-4|TRBD1|TRBV5-6
CASSLPTGTNEKLFF
>TRBJ1-6|NA|TRBV6-1
CASSEQGWDSPLHF
>TRBJ2-1|NA|TRBV24-1
CATSDSGLVEQFF